This T cell receptor (beta chain) was identified during a study of cytomegalovirus exposure and HLA in healthy donors. Regarding the study as a whole: Through in vitro validation, three CMV-associated chains were shown to be specific for CMV antigens. TCR beta chain V- and J-gene trimming was linked, in a later analysis, to a missense variant in DCLRE1C.

In regard to this clone: What it binds is unknown.

This CDR3 has 12 amino acids. With 60 Vbeta and 13 Jbeta primers, the PCR was carried out. Generated by immunoSEQ multiplex PCR, the TCRdb table keeps only in-frame clones and is missing some. The table shows around 99,000 clones, with approximately 71% occurring only once. This TCR was recovered from a man aged 40-50 years in good health and CMV-seronegative. Sequencing used PBMCs. The chain has TRBV21-1 and TRBJ1-5. TRBV21-1 is given as a pseudogene. This CDR3 reads CASSKDREPQHF. CDR3 DNA sequence: TGTGCCAGCAGCAAAGACCGAGAGCCCCAGCATTTT.